The rows below give T cell receptor beta chains drawn from one sample of a study of T cells in Graves' hyperthyroidism and ophthalmopathy. In TCRdb, the multiplex PCR reads were re-called with MiXCR into one record per CDR3 protein. Among about 570,000 distinct CDR3 sequences listed, about half were seen once. Sequenced: peripheral blood or thyroid tissue (not recorded which). These receptors originate from an adult woman with Graves' disease, either hyperthyroidism or ophthalmopathy (not recorded which). Both conserved end residues are part of each CDR3. The order of the fields is D gene, J gene, clone size, V gene, CDR3 length, CDR3 DNA, CDR3 protein. The D gene is left open where the match is weak. The size of a clone is reported for some rows only, either as once, few or many, or as a class for expanded clones.

>NA|TRBJ1-1|many|TRBV5-1|13
TGCGCCAGCAGCTTGGGGTTCCAGACGGAAGCTTTCTTT
CASSLGFQTEAFF
>NA|TRBJ2-7|NA|TRBV7-9|14
TGTGCCACCAGCAAGGGGCGTCAGCCCGACGAGCAGTACTTC
CATSKGRQPDEQYF
>NA|TRBJ1-3|NA|TRBV7-8|13
TGTGCCAGCACCATAGTCCGGGACACCACCATATATTTT
CASTIVRDTTIYF
>NA|TRBJ1-5|NA|TRBV2|16
TGTGCCAGCAAGGGGTTGATGGGGGGCGGAAATCAGCCCCAGCATTTT
CASKGLMGGGNQPQHF
>TRBD1|TRBJ1-6|many|TRBV20-1|16
TGCAGTGCTAAGACAGGGAGGTTGGAGGGAAATTCACCCCTCCACTTT
CSAKTGRLEGNSPLHF
>NA|TRBJ2-7|many|TRBV4-1|11
TGCGCCAGCAGCCTCAACAGGGCTCTGTACTTC
CASSLNRALYF
>TRBD1|TRBJ1-5|NA|TRBV9|15
TGTGCCAGCAGCGTCGGGACAGGGGAGAATCAACCCCAGCATTTT
CASSVGTGENQPQHF
>NA|TRBJ1-5|NA|TRBV7-9|16
TGTGCCAGCAGCTTCGGGACTAGCGGGAGGAATGAGCCCCAGCATTTT
CASSFGTSGRNEPQHF
>NA|TRBJ1-6|many|TRBV5-8|13
TGTGCCAGCAGCTTGCCAGGTCTTGCACCCCTCCACTTT
CASSLPGLAPLHF
>NA|TRBJ1-5|many|TRBV12-3/TRBV12-4|15
TGTGCCAGCAGTTTTAACCGGGTCGCGAATCAGCCCCAGCATTTT
CASSFNRVANQPQHF
>TRBD2|TRBJ2-7|NA|TRBV29-1|13
TGCAGCATTAGCGGGAGGTCCTCCTACGAGCAGTACTTC
CSISGRSSYEQYF
>NA|TRBJ1-2|many|TRBV7-9|13
TGTGCCAGCAGCTTCGGGGGGGACTATGGCTACACCTTC
CASSFGGDYGYTF
>NA|TRBJ2-5|NA|TRBV7-8|13
TGTGCCAGCAGCTATACGATGGCCGAGACCCAGTACTTC
CASSYTMAETQYF
>NA|TRBJ1-2|few|TRBV7-9|11
TGTGCCAGCAGCATCACCTATGGCTACACCTTC
CASSITYGYTF
>NA|TRBJ1-6|many|TRBV12-3/TRBV12-4|15
TGTGCCAGCAGCCCTGCGGGACACTATAATTCACCCCTCCACTTT
CASSPAGHYNSPLHF
>NA|TRBJ2-5|many|TRBV20-1|14
TGCAGTGCTAGAGATGGGGGGAAACAAGAGACCCAGTACTTC
CSARDGGKQETQYF
>NA|TRBJ1-3|many|TRBV6-5|15
TGTGCCAGCAGTTACTCGGAGGGTTCTGGAAACACCATATATTTT
CASSYSEGSGNTIYF
>NA|TRBJ2-2|many|TRBV7-9|15
TGTGCCAGCAGCTTGGTGGGAGTCGGCACCGGGGAGCTGTTTTTT
CASSLVGVGTGELFF
>NA|TRBJ2-5|many|TRBV5-6|14
TGTGCCAGCAGCTTGCGTGGGACGGGGGAGACCCAGTACTTC
CASSLRGTGETQYF
>NA|TRBJ2-5|many|TRBV25-1|15
TGTGCCAGCAGTAAAAACCTGAAATACCAGGAGACCCAGTACTTC
CASSKNLKYQETQYF
>NA|TRBJ1-1|many|TRBV5-6|14
TGTGCCAGCAGCTTGATGGCTGTGCGGTCTGAAGCTTTCTTT
CASSLMAVRSEAFF
>TRBD2|TRBJ2-1|few|TRBV7-3|15
TGTGCCAGCAGCCCAAGGGCTAGCGGGAGCTATGAGCAGTTCTTC
CASSPRASGSYEQFF
>TRBD2|TRBJ2-7|NA|TRBV5-1|16
TGTGCCAGCAGCTTATATGGGACTAGCTGGGCTTACGAGCAGTACTTC
CASSLYGTSWAYEQYF
>NA|TRBJ1-1|few|TRBV7-9|18
TGTGCCAGCAGCTTAGGGCGGGTCGGAGACCTACGAAACACTGAAGCTTTCTTT
CASSLGRVGDLRNTEAFF
>NA|TRBJ1-2|NA|TRBV7-9|16
TGTGCCAGCAGCCAGGCTACAGGAGGAGTTGAGGATGGCTACACCTTC
CASSQATGGVEDGYTF
>NA|TRBJ1-2|many|TRBV6-1|14
TGTGCCAGCAGTGAAGACCGGGACGGAGATGGCTACACCTTC
CASSEDRDGDGYTF
>NA|TRBJ2-7|many|TRBV3-1|13
TGTGCCAGCAGCCAAAATACGTTCTACGAGCAGTACTTC
CASSQNTFYEQYF
>NA|TRBJ1-2|NA|TRBV7-9|14
TGTGCCAGCAGCTTGTTAACGGCAGGGTATGGCTACACCTTC
CASSLLTAGYGYTF
>NA|TRBJ1-2|NA|TRBV6-1|15
NA
CDSSVGTGALYGHTF
>NA|TRBJ2-7|many|TRBV5-1|16
TGCGCCAGCAGCTCGCAGAACAGGGCGTTTGTGGGCGAGCAGTACTTC
CASSSQNRAFVGEQYF
>NA|TRBJ1-5|many|TRBV11-2|16
TGTGCCAGCAGCTCGGGTCTGAGGGGGACGAATCAGCCCCAGCATTTT
CASSSGLRGTNQPQHF
>NA|TRBJ1-1|NA|TRBV5-1|14
TGCGCCAGCAGCTTGGGGCAGAAGGACACTGAAGCTTTCTTT
CASSLGQKDTEAFF
>NA|TRBJ2-5|many|TRBV4-1|17
TGCGCCAGCAGCCAAGGGAGGGGGCTGACAAAACAAGAGACCCAGTACTTC
CASSQGRGLTKQETQYF
>NA|TRBJ1-2|many|TRBV11-2|13
TGTGCCAGCAGTACAACAGGGTTCTATGGCTACACCTTC
CASSTTGFYGYTF
>NA|TRBJ1-5|few|TRBV12-3/TRBV12-4|16
TGTGCCAGCAGCCCAACAGGGCCCGGGGGCAATCAGCCCCAGCATTTT
CASSPTGPGGNQPQHF
>NA|TRBJ1-5|many|TRBV2|16
TGTGCCAGCAGTGAAGCGCTTCTGGGGAACAATCAGCCCCAGCATTTT
CASSEALLGNNQPQHF
>NA|TRBJ2-7|many|TRBV9|13
TGTGCCAGCAGCGTACGGGAGTTCGACGAGCAGTACTTC
CASSVREFDEQYF
>NA|TRBJ2-2|few|TRBV6-2/TRBV6-3|16
TGTGCCAGCAGTTACAAGAGGGTGTTCGGCACCGGGGAGCTGTTTTTT
CASSYKRVFGTGELFF
>TRBD2|TRBJ2-3|NA|TRBV7-3|17
TGTGCCAGCAGCTTAACCCACGGCGGGAGGACCACAGATACGCAGTATTTT
CASSLTHGGRTTDTQYF
>TRBD2|TRBJ2-7|NA|TRBV4-1|16
TGCGCCAGCAGCCAAGATGCTGGGGAGGGTTCCTACGAGCCGTACTTC
CASSQDAGEGSYEPYF